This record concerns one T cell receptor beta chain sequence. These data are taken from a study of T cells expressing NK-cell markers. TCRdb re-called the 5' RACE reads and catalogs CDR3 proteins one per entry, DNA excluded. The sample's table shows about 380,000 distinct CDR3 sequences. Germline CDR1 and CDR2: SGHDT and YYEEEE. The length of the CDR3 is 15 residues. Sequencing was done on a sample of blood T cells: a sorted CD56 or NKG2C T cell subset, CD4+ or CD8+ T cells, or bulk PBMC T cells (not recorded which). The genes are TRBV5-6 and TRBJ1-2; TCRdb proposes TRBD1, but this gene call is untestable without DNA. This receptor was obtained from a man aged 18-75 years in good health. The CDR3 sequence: CASSFWTGRNYGYTF. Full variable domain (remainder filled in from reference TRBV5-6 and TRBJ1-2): DAGVTQSPTHLIKTRGQQVTLRCSPKSGHDTVSWYQQALGQGPQFIFQYYEEEERQRGNFPDRFSGHQFPNYSSELNVNALLLGDSALYLCASSFWTGRNYGYTFGSGTRLTVV.